This T cell receptor (beta chain) was observed in a study of CD8 T cells in Susac syndrome. TCR beta was sequenced from blood CD8+ and CD4+ T cells. Random-hexamer reverse transcription was applied to roughly 0.5 to 1 ug RNA. TCRdb itself ran the immunoSEQ multiplex PCR reads through MiXCR, one entry per CDR3 protein. The table includes about 140,000 distinct CDR3 sequences, approximately 93% detected once. The length of the CDR3 is 13 residues. V lost 5 bases and J 6 bases, leaving 13 bases between the germline ends. From germline, CDR1 is SGHVS and CDR2 FQNEAQ. The clonotype comes from a human donor in good health. The sample taken for sequencing was CD8+ T cells from PBMCs. The V gene is TRBV7-8, the J gene TRBJ1-2; D remains ambiguous. The CDR3: CASSRGWVDGYTF. CDR3 nucleotides: TGTGCCAGCAGCCGAGGGTGGGTTGATGGCTACACCTTC.